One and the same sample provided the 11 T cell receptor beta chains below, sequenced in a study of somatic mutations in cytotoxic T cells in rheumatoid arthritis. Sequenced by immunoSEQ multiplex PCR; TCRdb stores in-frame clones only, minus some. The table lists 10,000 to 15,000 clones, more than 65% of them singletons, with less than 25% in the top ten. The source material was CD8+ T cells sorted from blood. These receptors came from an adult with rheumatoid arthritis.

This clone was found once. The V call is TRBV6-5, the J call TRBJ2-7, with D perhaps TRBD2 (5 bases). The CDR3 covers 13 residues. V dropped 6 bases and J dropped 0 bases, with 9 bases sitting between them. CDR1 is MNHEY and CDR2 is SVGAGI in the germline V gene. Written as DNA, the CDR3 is TGTGCCAGCAGGTTGGGAGCCTCCTACGAGCAGTACTTC. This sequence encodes CASRLGASYEQYF.

The CDR3 is CASTNHWREVGYGYTF. The CDR3 DNA sequence: TGTGCCAGCACCAATCATTGGAGGGAAGTTGGCTATGGCTACACCTTC. The V gene is TRBV5-4, the J gene TRBJ1-2, with D unclear. Germline V CDR1 and CDR2: SGHNT, YYREEE (reference sequence). The CDR3 length is 16 residues. Trimming removed 6 bases from V and 4 bases from J, with 22 bases in between.

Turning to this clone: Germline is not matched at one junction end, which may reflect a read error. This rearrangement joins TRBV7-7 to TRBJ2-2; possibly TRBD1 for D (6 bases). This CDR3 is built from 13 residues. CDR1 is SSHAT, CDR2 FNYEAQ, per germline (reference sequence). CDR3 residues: CASSFAGDGELFF. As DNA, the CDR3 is TGTGCTAGCAGCTTCGCAGGGGACGGGGAGCTGTTTTTT.

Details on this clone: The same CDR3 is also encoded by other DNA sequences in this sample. This CDR3 reads CASSIAGESYEQYF. The CDR3 DNA follows: TGTGCCAGTAGTATCGCGGGAGAGAGCTACGAGCAGTACTTC. The genes are TRBV19 and TRBJ2-7, with 7 nucleotides matching TRBD2. There are 14 residues in the CDR3. Germline-derived CDR1 and CDR2 are LNHDA and SQIVND (reference sequence). V trimming: 3 bases; J trimming: 3 bases; junction bases outside the gene matches: 5.

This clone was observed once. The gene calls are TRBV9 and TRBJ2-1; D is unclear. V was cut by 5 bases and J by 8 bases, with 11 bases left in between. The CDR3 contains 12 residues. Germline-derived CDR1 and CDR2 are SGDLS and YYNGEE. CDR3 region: CASRGNRDEQFF. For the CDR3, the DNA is TGTGCCAGCAGAGGAAATAGGGATGAGCAGTTCTTC.

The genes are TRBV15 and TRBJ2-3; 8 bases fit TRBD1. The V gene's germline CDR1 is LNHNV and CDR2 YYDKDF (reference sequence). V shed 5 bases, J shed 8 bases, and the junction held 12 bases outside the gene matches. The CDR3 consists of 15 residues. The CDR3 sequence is CATSVDRGPSGTQYF. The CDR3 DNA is TGTGCCACCAGCGTAGACAGGGGCCCCTCGGGTACGCAGTATTTT.

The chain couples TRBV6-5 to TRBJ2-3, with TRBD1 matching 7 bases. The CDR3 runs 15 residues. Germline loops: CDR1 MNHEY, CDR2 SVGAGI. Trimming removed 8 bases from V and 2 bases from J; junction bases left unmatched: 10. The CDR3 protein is CASGTSGQITDTQYF. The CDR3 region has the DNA TGTGCCAGCGGCACTTCGGGACAGATCACAGATACGCAGTATTTT.

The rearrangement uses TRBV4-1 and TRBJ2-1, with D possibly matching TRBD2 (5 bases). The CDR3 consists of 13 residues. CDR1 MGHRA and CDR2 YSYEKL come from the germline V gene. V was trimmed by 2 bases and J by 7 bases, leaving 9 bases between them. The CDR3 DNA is TGCGCCAGCAGCCAATCCGGGGAGAATGAGCAGTTCTTC. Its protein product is CASSQSGENEQFF.

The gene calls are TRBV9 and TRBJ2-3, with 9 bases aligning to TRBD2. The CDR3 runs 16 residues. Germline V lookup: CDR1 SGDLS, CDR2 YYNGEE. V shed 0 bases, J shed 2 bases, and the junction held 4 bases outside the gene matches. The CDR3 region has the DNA TGTGCCAGCAGCGTAGGAGCGGGAGGCGTCACAGATACGCAGTATTTT. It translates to CASSVGAGGVTDTQYF.

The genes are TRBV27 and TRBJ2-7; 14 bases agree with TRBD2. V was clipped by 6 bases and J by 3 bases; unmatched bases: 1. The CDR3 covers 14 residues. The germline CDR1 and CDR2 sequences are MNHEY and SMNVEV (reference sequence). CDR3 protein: CASRGLAGVYEQYF. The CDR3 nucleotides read TGTGCCAGCAGGGGACTAGCGGGAGTCTACGAGCAGTACTTC.

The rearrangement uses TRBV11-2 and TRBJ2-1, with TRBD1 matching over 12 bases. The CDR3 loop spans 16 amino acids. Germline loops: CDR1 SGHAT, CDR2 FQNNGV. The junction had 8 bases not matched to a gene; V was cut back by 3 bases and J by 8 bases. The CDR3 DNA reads TGTGCCAGCAGCTTCTCCGGGACAGGGGGCTTAGATGAGCAGTTCTTC. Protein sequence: CASSFSGTGGLDEQFF.